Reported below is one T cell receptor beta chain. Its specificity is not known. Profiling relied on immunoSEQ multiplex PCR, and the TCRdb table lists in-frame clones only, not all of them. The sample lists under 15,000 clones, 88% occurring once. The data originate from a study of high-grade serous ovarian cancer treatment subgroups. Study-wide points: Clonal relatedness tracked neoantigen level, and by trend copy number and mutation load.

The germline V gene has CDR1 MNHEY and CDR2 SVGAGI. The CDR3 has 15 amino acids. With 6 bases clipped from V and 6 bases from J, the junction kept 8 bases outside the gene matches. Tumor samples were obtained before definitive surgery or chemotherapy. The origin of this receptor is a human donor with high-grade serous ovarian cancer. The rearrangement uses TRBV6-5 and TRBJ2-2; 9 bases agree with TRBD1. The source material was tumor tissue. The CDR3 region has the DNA TGTGCCAGCAGGTCACAGGGGGCGGGGGCCGGGGAGCTGTTTTTT. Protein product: CASRSQGAGAGELFF.